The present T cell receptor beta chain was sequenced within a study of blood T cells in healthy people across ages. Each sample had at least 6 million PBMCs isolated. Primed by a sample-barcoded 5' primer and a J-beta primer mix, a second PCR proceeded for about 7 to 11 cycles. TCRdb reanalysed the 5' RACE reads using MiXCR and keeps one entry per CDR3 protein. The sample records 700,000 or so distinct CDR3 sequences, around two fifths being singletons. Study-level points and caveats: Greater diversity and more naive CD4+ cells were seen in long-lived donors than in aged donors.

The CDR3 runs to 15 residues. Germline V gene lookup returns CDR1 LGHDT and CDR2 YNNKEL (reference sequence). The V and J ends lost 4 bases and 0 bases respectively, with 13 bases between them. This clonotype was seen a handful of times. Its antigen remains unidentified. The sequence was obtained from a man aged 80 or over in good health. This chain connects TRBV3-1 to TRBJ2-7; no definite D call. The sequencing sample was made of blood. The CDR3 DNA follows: TGTGCCAGCAGCCCCTCGGCAGCTAGCTCCTACGAGCAGTACTTC. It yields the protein CASSPSAASSYEQYF.